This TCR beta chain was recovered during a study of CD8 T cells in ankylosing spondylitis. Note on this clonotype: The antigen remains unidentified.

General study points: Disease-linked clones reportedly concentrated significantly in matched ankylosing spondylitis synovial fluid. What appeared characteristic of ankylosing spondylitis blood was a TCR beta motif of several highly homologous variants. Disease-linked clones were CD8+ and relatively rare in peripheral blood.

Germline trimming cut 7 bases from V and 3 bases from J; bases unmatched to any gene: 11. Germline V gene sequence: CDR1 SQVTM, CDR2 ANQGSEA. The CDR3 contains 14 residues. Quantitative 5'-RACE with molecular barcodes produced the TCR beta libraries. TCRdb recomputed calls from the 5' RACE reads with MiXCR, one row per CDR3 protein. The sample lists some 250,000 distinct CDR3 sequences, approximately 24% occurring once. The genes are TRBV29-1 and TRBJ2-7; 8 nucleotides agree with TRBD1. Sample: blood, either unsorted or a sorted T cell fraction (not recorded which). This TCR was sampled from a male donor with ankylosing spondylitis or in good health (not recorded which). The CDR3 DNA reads TGCAGCGCTATCGACAGGGGATCCCGCTACGAGCAGTACTTC. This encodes CSAIDRGSRYEQYF.